This T cell receptor (beta chain) originates from a study of T cell responses to AZD1222 COVID-19 vaccine. With 3 bases removed from V and 6 bases from J, the gap between germline ends came to 15 bases. Per the germline V gene, CDR1 is KGHSH and CDR2 is LQKENI. CDR3 size: 14 residues. Libraries were prepared by immunoSEQ multiplex PCR; TCRdb keeps only in-frame clonotypes and omits some of them. The profile shows more than 140,000 clones, 88% of them singletons. The clonotype comes from an adult in good health. The chain recombines TRBV18 with TRBJ2-7; no clear D gene. This specimen consisted of peripheral blood, obtained on day 0 of MenACWY control vaccination. CDR3 sequence: CASSPAQAESEQYF. The CDR3 nucleotides are TGTGCCAGCTCACCGGCGCAGGCGGAGAGCGAGCAGTACTTC.